These 29 T cell receptor beta chains were all obtained from the same sample, sequenced in a study of cytomegalovirus exposure and HLA in healthy donors. With 60 Vbeta and 13 Jbeta primers, the PCR was carried out. Profiled with immunoSEQ multiplex PCR; TCRdb holds only in-frame clones, not every one. The sample includes about 120,000 clones, about 76% of them seen just once. The specimen sequenced was PBMCs. The receptors stem from a woman aged 25 to 45 in good health and CMV-seronegative.

This sequence joins TRBV7-9 and TRBJ2-1; perhaps TRBD1 as D (7 bases). Trimming left V 5 bases short and J 6 bases short, with 14 bases between. CDR3 length: 14 amino acids. Germline CDR1 SEHNR, CDR2 FQNEAQ (reference sequence). The CDR3 region has the DNA TGTGCCAGCAGCCTCAGGGGGGTATCCAATGAGCAGTTCTTC. Its protein is CASSLRGVSNEQFF.

As to this clone: At one end, the junction sequence differs from germline, possibly due to a read error. The rearrangement uses TRBV30 and TRBJ2-7; 9 positions match TRBD2. The CDR3 has 14 residues. CDR1 is GTSNPN and CDR2 is SVGIG in the germline V gene (reference sequence). The DNA of the CDR3 is TGTGCCTGGATGGTAGCGGGAGTTCAGAACGAGCAGCACTTC. It codes for CAWMVAGVQNEQHF.

The chain combines TRBV10-3 with TRBJ2-1; D perhaps matches TRBD1 (5 bases). The CDR3 is 12 residues long. V lost 5 bases to trimming and J lost 8 bases, with 10 bases between them. The germline V gene encodes CDR1 ENHRY and CDR2 SYGVKD. The DNA of the CDR3 is TGTGCCATCAGTTCAGGGTGGCATGAGCAGTTCTTC. Amino acid sequence: CAISSGWHEQFF.

The chain recombines TRBV25-1 with TRBJ2-1, with 7 bases identical to TRBD2. V lost 7 bases, J lost 4 bases, and 4 bases stayed unmatched. Germline assignment: CDR1 MGHDK and CDR2 SYGVNS. The CDR3 is 13 residues long. CDR3 amino acids: CASIGSGYNEQFF. CDR3 DNA sequence: TGTGCCAGCATCGGTAGCGGGTACAATGAGCAGTTCTTC.

The chain is built from TRBV28 and TRBJ2-7, with a tentative D call TRBD1 (7 bases). Germline CDR1 reads MDHEN; CDR2 reads SYDVKM. This CDR3 is built from 17 residues. V lost 6 bases to trimming and J lost 5 bases, with 26 bases between them. DNA of the CDR3: TGTGCCAGCAGCCTCGGGGGACAGCGTCCTGCGCACGACGAGCAGTACTTC. Protein product: CASSLGGQRPAHDEQYF. Using reference TRBV28 and TRBJ2-7 for the parts outside the CDR3, the full variable domain is DVKVTQSSRYLVKRTGEKVFLECVQDMDHENMFWYRQDPGLGLRLIYFSYDVKMKEKGDIPEGYSVSREKKERFSLILESASTNQTSMYLCASSLGGQRPAHDEQYFGPGTRLTVT.

This clone occurred a few times. This chain uses TRBV19 with TRBJ1-1; possibly TRBD1 for D (6 bases). V lost 7 bases to trimming and J lost 7 bases, with 19 bases between them. Germline lookup yields CDR1 LNHDA and CDR2 SQIVND (reference sequence). The CDR3 covers 14 residues. CDR3 in DNA: TGTGCCAGTATCGCCACAAACAGGGCGAATGAAGCTTTCTTT. Amino acid sequence: CASIATNRANEAFF. Based on the CDR3 plus reference TRBV19 and TRBJ1-1, the full variable domain is DGGITQSPKYLFRKEGQNVTLSCEQNLNHDAMYWYRQDPGQGLRLIYYSQIVNDFQKGDIAEGYSVSREKKESFPLTVTSAQKNPTAFYLCASIATNRANEAFFGQGTRLTVV.

The rearrangement joins TRBV9 to TRBJ2-3; TRBD2 aligns across 7 bases. The V gene's germline CDR1 is SGDLS and CDR2 YYNGEE. V lost 0 bases and J lost 2; bases outside the gene matches: 3. The CDR3 runs 15 residues. The CDR3 DNA reads as TGTGCCAGCAGCGTAGCCGGGAGGCACACAGATACGCAGTATTTT. This translates into CASSVAGRHTDTQYF. Full variable domain (outside the CDR3, taken from reference TRBV9 and TRBJ2-3): DSGVTQTPKHLITATGQRVTLRCSPRSGDLSVYWYQQSLDQGLQFLIQYYNGEERAKGNILERFSAQQFPDLHSELNLSSLELGDSALYFCASSVAGRHTDTQYFGPGTRLTVL.

J is TRBJ2-7 and V is TRBV5-5; 9 bases line up with TRBD1. Per the germline V gene, CDR1 is SGHKS and CDR2 is YYEKEE (reference sequence). The junction had 7 bases not matched to a gene; V was cut back by 4 bases and J by 2 bases. This CDR3 spans 15 amino acids. The CDR3 loop reads CASSVSGTGPYEQYF. In nucleotides, the CDR3 is TGTGCCAGCAGCGTGTCCGGGACAGGGCCCTACGAGCAGTACTTC.

The table lists this clone with a few counts. The chain is built from TRBV11-2 and TRBJ1-1; possible D gene TRBD1, 5 bases. The CDR3 totals 15 residues. Germline CDR1 SGHAT, CDR2 FQNNGV. Between the trimmed V and J ends, which lost 1 base and 2 bases, there was a span of 11 bases. The CDR3 DNA follows: TGTGCCAGCAGCTTAGTATTTCAGGGAAACACTGAAGCTTTCTTT. Its protein is CASSLVFQGNTEAFF.

This sequence joins TRBV5-4 and TRBJ2-7, with TRBD2 identical over 8 bases. This CDR3 comprises 16 residues. Germline CDR1 is SGHNT and CDR2 is YYREEE (reference sequence). J was trimmed by 6 bases and V by 4 bases; bases with no gene match: 15. This CDR3 is CASSVGVAGLVSEQYF. The DNA for the CDR3 is TGTGCCAGCAGCGTCGGCGTAGCGGGACTTGTTTCCGAGCAGTACTTC.

This clone occurred once. The V and J genes are TRBV5-1 and TRBJ2-1; 10 nucleotides match TRBD1. This CDR3 is built from 14 residues. Germline CDR1 reads SGHRS; CDR2 reads YFSETQ. V lost 4 bases to trimming and J lost 6 bases; unmatched junction nucleotides: 4. CDR3: CASSRGTGVNEQFF. The CDR3, as DNA: TGCGCCAGCAGCAGAGGGACAGGGGTCAATGAGCAGTTCTTC.

The chain uses TRBV30 and TRBJ2-1, with 9 positions matching TRBD2. The CDR3 loop spans 15 amino acids. Trimming cost V 0 bases and J 9 bases; bases outside gene matches: 9. Per germline, CDR1 GTSNPN and CDR2 SVGIG (reference sequence). The DNA of the CDR3 is TGTGCCTGGAGTGTAGGAGCGGGAGGACCGAGTGAGCAGTTCTTC. Translating gives CAWSVGAGGPSEQFF.

This clone was counted a few times. The genes are TRBV5-1 and TRBJ2-7, with 9 bases that match TRBD1. V shed 4 bases, J shed 3 bases, and the junction held 23 bases outside the gene matches. The CDR3 covers 20 residues. The germline gives CDR1 SGHRS, CDR2 YFSETQ. CDR3 sequence: CASSPAPGTGWSSGYYEQYF. CDR3 nucleotides: TGCGCCAGCAGCCCGGCCCCCGGGACAGGGTGGTCTAGCGGATACTACGAGCAGTACTTC.

The chain joins TRBV2 to TRBJ2-5; tentatively, D is TRBD1 (6 bases). CDR3 length: 15 residues. Per the germline V gene, CDR1 is SNHLY and CDR2 is FYNNEI. V lost 6 bases to trimming and J lost 1 base, with 15 bases between them. The DNA of the CDR3 is TGTGCCAGCAGGACAGGACTGAGGATCCAAGAGACCCAGTACTTC. Encoded protein: CASRTGLRIQETQYF.

The V and J genes are TRBV7-9 and TRBJ2-5; 9 nucleotides align to TRBD1. This CDR3 has 17 amino acids. The germline V gene encodes CDR1 SEHNR and CDR2 FQNEAQ (reference sequence). V was clipped by 1 base and J by 4 bases; unmatched bases: 10. The CDR3 bases are TGTGCCAGCAGCTTAGGATGGAAGGGGACAGGGATAGAGACCCAGTACTTC. As protein: CASSLGWKGTGIETQYF.

This chain uses TRBV18 with TRBJ2-5; D ambiguous. The end of the DNA fits TRBJ2-7 better, so the J call may be wrong. The CDR3 runs to 14 residues. CDR1 is KGHSH, CDR2 LQKENI, per germline. As DNA, the CDR3 is TGTGCCAGCTCACCACCAGTCGCCTCCTACGAGCAGTACTTC. This gives the protein CASSPPVASYEQYF.

V and J are TRBV4-1 and TRBJ2-7; TRBD2 agrees at 10 bases. CDR1 and CDR2 from the germline V gene are MGHRA and YSYEKL. The CDR3 consists of 16 residues. V dropped 2 bases and J dropped 5; count of bases not matched to a gene: 9. CDR3 nucleotide sequence: TGCGCCAGCAGCCAAATAGCGGGAGGTTTGACTGACGAGCAGTACTTC. This codes for CASSQIAGGLTDEQYF.

This chain links TRBV2 with TRBJ1-1, with D unclear. Trimming took 5 bases from V and 4 from J, leaving 14 bases between them. Per germline, CDR1 SNHLY and CDR2 FYNNEI. The CDR3 is 14 residues long. DNA of the CDR3: TGTGCCAGCAGTTCGCGAGAGGATGGCACTGAAGCTTTCTTT. Translated, it gives CASSSREDGTEAFF.

This clone has only one observation. V gene TRBV2 combines with J gene TRBJ2-3; 8 bases fit TRBD2. The V gene end was trimmed by 7 bases and the J gene end by 4 bases; junction bases not matched to a gene: 10. This CDR3 has 15 residues. The germline CDR1 and CDR2 sequences are SNHLY and FYNNEI. The CDR3 nucleotides read TGTGCCAGCACCGGGACTAGAGAGGTCGCAGATACGCAGTATTTT. This encodes CASTGTREVADTQYF.

CDR3 nucleotides: TGTGCCAGCAGCCGCGGGCGAGAGACCCAGTACTTC. This gives the protein CASSRGRETQYF. The chain combines TRBV5-8 with TRBJ2-5, with D perhaps matching TRBD2 (5 bases). The CDR3 contains 12 residues. V dropped 4 bases and J dropped 4 bases, with 8 bases sitting between them. In germline, CDR1 is SGHTS, CDR2 YDEGEE. Together with reference TRBV5-8 and TRBJ2-5, the CDR3 gives the full variable domain: EAGVTQSPTHLIKTRGQQATLRCSPISGHTSVYWYQQALGLGLQFLLWYDEGEERNRGNFPPRFSGRQFPNYSSELNVNALELEDSALYLCASSRGRETQYFGPGTRLLVL.

The genes are TRBV7-2 and TRBJ2-5; D not resolved. Trimming removed 4 bases at V and 8 bases at J, with 14 bases between. This CDR3 has 13 amino acids. The germline gives CDR1 SGHTA, CDR2 FQGNSA. CDR3 DNA sequence: TGTGCCAGCAGCTCTCCTCCACTCCGAACCCAGTACTTC. Encoded protein: CASSSPPLRTQYF.

The chain couples TRBV7-2 to TRBJ1-4; tentative D call: TRBD1 (5 bases). Germline CDR1 SGHTA, CDR2 FQGNSA. CDR3 length: 15 residues. Between the trimmed V and J ends, which lost 5 bases and 0 bases, there was a span of 10 bases. DNA of the CDR3: TGTGCCAGCAGCCCGCAGACAGCAACTAATGAAAAACTGTTTTTT. Protein sequence: CASSPQTATNEKLFF.

The V gene is TRBV27, the J gene TRBJ1-1; D not resolved. CDR3 length equals 15 residues. V was shortened by 3 bases and J by 0 bases, with 11 bases between the two germline ends. Germline CDR1 and CDR2: MNHEY and SMNVEV (reference sequence). This chain's CDR3 is CASSFLGGMNTEAFF. The CDR3 DNA sequence: TGTGCCAGCAGTTTTTTAGGCGGAATGAACACTGAAGCTTTCTTT.

This clone has only one observation. The chain carries TRBV18 and TRBJ2-7, with a weak D call TRBD2 (6 bases). Trimming removed 0 bases at V and 0 bases at J, with 6 bases between. Germline CDR1 KGHSH, CDR2 LQKENI. CDR3 size: 14 residues. The CDR3 nucleotides read TGTGCCAGCTCACCACCAGCGGGCTCCTACGAGCAGTACTTC. Amino acids: CASSPPAGSYEQYF. The whole variable domain, filled in from reference TRBV18 and TRBJ2-7, reads NAGVMQNPRHLVRRRGQEARLRCSPMKGHSHVYWYRQLPEEGLKFMVYLQKENIIDESGMPKERFSAEFPKEGPSILRIQQVVRGDSAAYFCASSPPAGSYEQYFGPGTRLTVT.

The chain is built from TRBV30 and TRBJ2-1; 9 nucleotides line up with TRBD2. Germline CDR1 and CDR2: GTSNPN and SVGIG (reference sequence). The CDR3 length is 14 residues. Trimming cost V 5 bases and J 7 bases; bases outside gene matches: 9. The CDR3 loop is CAWGRGSGRNEQFF. CDR3 DNA sequence: TGTGCCTGGGGACGGGGGAGCGGGAGGAATGAGCAGTTCTTC.

This chain joins TRBV4-1 and TRBJ1-4; D is uncertain. Germline CDR1 reads MGHRA; CDR2 reads YSYEKL. The CDR3 runs to 14 residues. Trimming took off 2 bases at V and 8 bases at J, with 12 bases between the two ends. CDR3 in amino acids: CASSQIQSQEKLFF. CDR3 in DNA: TGCGCCAGCAGCCAAATCCAGTCCCAGGAAAAACTGTTTTTT.

The rearrangement uses TRBV2 and TRBJ2-5, with D hard to call. The germline gives CDR1 SNHLY, CDR2 FYNNEI. V lost 4 bases to trimming and J lost 4 bases, with 13 bases between them. The CDR3 runs 14 residues. For the CDR3, the DNA is TGTGCCAGCAGTGCCGGCAGGTTGGCAGAGACCCAGTACTTC. Amino acids: CASSAGRLAETQYF. Full variable domain (rest looked up from reference TRBV2 and TRBJ2-5): EPEVTQTPSHQVTQMGQEVILRCVPISNHLYFYWYRQILGQKVEFLVSFYNNEISEKSEIFDDQFSVERPDGSNFTLKIRSTKLEDSAMYFCASSAGRLAETQYFGPGTRLLVL.

This chain joins TRBV19 and TRBJ2-7, with D uncertain. This CDR3 is built from 15 residues. Trimming stripped 6 bases from V and 6 bases from J, with 21 bases between. In germline, CDR1 is LNHDA, CDR2 SQIVND (reference sequence). CDR3 in amino acids: CASRAYEALEAEQYF. In nucleotides, the CDR3 is TGTGCCAGTAGAGCATACGAGGCCCTCGAGGCCGAGCAGTACTTC. The complete variable domain, with remaining parts taken from reference TRBV19 and TRBJ2-7, reads DGGITQSPKYLFRKEGQNVTLSCEQNLNHDAMYWYRQDPGQGLRLIYYSQIVNDFQKGDIAEGYSVSREKKESFPLTVTSAQKNPTAFYLCASRAYEALEAEQYFGPGTRLTVT.

The rearrangement uses TRBV6-5 and TRBJ2-1; 9 bases match TRBD2. The CDR3 consists of 14 residues. With V trimmed by 2 bases and J by 6 bases, 2 bases remained unmatched. Germline CDR1 reads MNHEY; CDR2 reads SVGAGI. CDR3 in DNA: TGTGCCAGCAGTTACATTAGCGGGAGCAATGAGCAGTTCTTC. This gives the protein CASSYISGSNEQFF.